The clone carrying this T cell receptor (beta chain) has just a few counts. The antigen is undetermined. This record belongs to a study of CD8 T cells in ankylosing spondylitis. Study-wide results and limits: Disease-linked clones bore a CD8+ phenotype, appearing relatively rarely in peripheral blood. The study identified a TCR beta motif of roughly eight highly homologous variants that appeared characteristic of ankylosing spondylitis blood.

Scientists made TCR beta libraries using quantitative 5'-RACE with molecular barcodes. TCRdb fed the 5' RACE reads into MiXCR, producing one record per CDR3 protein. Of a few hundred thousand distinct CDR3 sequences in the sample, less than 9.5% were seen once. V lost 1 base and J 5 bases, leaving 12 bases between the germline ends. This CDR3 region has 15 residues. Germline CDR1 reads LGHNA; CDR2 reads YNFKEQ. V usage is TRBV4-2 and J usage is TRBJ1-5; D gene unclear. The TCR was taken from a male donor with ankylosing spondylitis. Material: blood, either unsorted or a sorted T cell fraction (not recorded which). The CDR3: CASSQVGLGYQPQHF. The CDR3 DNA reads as TGTGCCAGCAGCCAAGTGGGCCTGGGGTATCAGCCCCAGCATTTT.